Sequencing of this T cell receptor beta chain was carried out in a study of shared clonotypes between healthy human individuals. The method was immunoSEQ multiplex PCR; TCRdb's version includes in-frame clones alone and lacks a portion of them. The table records hundreds of thousands of clones, about 70% of them present only once. The V gene lost 4 bases and the J gene lost 9 bases, with 16 bases spanning the gap. Per germline, CDR1 SGHRS and CDR2 YFSETQ. The CDR3 runs 13 residues. Comments on this clone: A much more abundant neighbour one base away suggests this may be a read error. The same CDR3 can be traced to other DNA sequences in this sample.

The sample comprised memory CD4+ T cells sorted from blood. Subset: CD45RA-negative fraction. This clonotype was sampled from a man aged 25 to 40 in good health. The chain carries TRBV5-1 and TRBJ1-1; D remains unclear. The CDR3 nucleotides are TGCGCCAGCAGCCTGTGGGAAGCGTCGAAAGCTTTCTTT. Translation gives CASSLWEASKAFF. The variable domain in full, completed from reference TRBV5-1 and TRBJ1-1, reads KAGVTQTPRYLIKTRGQQVTLSCSPISGHRSVSWYQQTPGQGLQFLFEYFSETQRNKGNFPGRFSGRQFSNSRSEMNVSTLELGDSALYLCASSLWEASKAFFGQGTRLTVV.